The 26 T cell receptor beta chains in this list originate from one sample, sequenced in a study of a mutant IDH1 vaccine in newly diagnosed glioma. Here immunoSEQ multiplex PCR was the method, and the copy in TCRdb shows in-frame clones only, minus some. The table has approximately 61,000 clones, roughly four fifths seen once. Antigens of these TCRs are unknown. Stated time point: week 35, safety follow-up. The content of each vaccine dose was 300 ug of mutant IDH1 20-mer peptide, and topical imiquimod accompanied it. The source was PBMCs, collected from a glioma patient whose treatment included an IDH1 peptide vaccine. The receptors derive from a man between 40 and 49 years old with glioma.

V gene TRBV9 combines with J gene TRBJ2-7; maybe TRBD1 (7 bases). The V gene's germline CDR1 is SGDLS and CDR2 YYNGEE. Trimming cost V 0 bases and J 6 bases, with 13 bases left between them. The CDR3 totals 14 residues. The CDR3 is CASSVEGAGSEQYF. The CDR3 DNA follows: TGTGCCAGCAGCGTAGAGGGGGCGGGGTCCGAGCAGTACTTC.

V usage is TRBV7-2 and J usage is TRBJ2-1; D is uncertain. The CDR3 has 15 amino acids. Trimming left V 5 bases short and J 0 bases short, with 11 bases between. From germline, CDR1 is SGHTA and CDR2 FQGNSA. Here the CDR3 reads CASSLEPNSYNEQFF. The CDR3 bases are TGTGCCAGCAGCCTAGAGCCGAACTCCTACAATGAGCAGTTCTTC.

The V gene is TRBV7-9, the J gene TRBJ1-2, with 9 bases matching TRBD1. J lost 3 bases, V lost 4 bases, and 3 bases had no gene match. Germline-derived CDR1 and CDR2 are SEHNR and FQNEAQ (reference sequence). This CDR3 is 14 amino acids long. The CDR3 DNA reads as TGTGCCAGCAGCTCGGGACAGGGCCACTATGGCTACACCTTC. Translation: CASSSGQGHYGYTF.

The CDR3 region has the DNA TGTGCCAGCAGCCTTCGGCCAGATCAGCCCCAGCATTTT. It encodes CASSLRPDQPQHF. This chain links TRBV5-6 with TRBJ1-5; D is ambiguous. V was trimmed by 4 bases and J by 5 bases, leaving 10 bases between them. This CDR3 spans 13 amino acids. Germline V gives CDR1 SGHDT, CDR2 YYEEEE.

The genes are TRBV19 and TRBJ1-4, with TRBD1 matching over 9 bases. The CDR3 has 17 residues. Germline lookup yields CDR1 LNHDA and CDR2 SQIVND (reference sequence). J was trimmed by 8 bases and V by 5 bases; bases with no gene match: 15. As DNA, the CDR3 is TGTGCCAGTAGTTACGGACAGGGGACGGCGGTCGGCGAAAAACTGTTTTTT. As protein: CASSYGQGTAVGEKLFF.

The chain is built from TRBV13 and TRBJ2-7, with TRBD2 as a possible D gene (6 bases). The CDR3 runs to 16 residues. CDR1 and CDR2 (germline): PRHDT, FYEKMQ (reference sequence). V lost 4 bases to trimming and J lost 4 bases, with 20 bases between them. In DNA form, the CDR3 reads TGTGCCAGCAGCTATCCGTCGGGAGACAATAAATACGAGCAGTACTTC. Residues: CASSYPSGDNKYEQYF.

The V and J genes are TRBV10-3 and TRBJ1-6; the match to TRBD1 covers 7 bases. V shed 5 bases and J 7 bases; nucleotides not matched to a gene: 8. The germline CDR1 and CDR2 sequences are ENHRY and SYGVKD. The CDR3 covers 15 residues. CDR3: CAISLTGTANSPLHF. The CDR3 DNA is TGTGCCATCAGTTTAACCGGGACAGCGAATTCACCCCTCCACTTT.

The rearrangement links TRBV5-6 to TRBJ1-1; D not certain. Trimming cost V 3 bases and J 4 bases, with 10 bases left between them. The germline V gene has CDR1 SGHDT and CDR2 YYEEEE. This CDR3 has 13 amino acids. Here the CDR3 DNA reads TGTGCCAGCAGCTCGACAACGGTCACTGAAGCTTTCTTT. It translates to CASSSTTVTEAFF.

The chain links TRBV21-1 to TRBJ2-3; TRBD1, the table's D call, was not compared with the DNA. TRBV21-1 is described as a pseudogene. The CDR3 has 19 amino acids. The CDR3 coding sequence is TGTGCCAGCAGCAAAACAATGCAACCGGGACAGGGGATGCGACGTACGCAGTATTTT. Protein product: CASSKTMQPGQGMRRTQYF.

The V call is TRBV19, the J call TRBJ2-4; possibly TRBD2 for D (6 bases). The CDR3 is 14 residues long. V lost 7 bases and J lost 9, with 19 bases in between. Germline CDR1 reads LNHDA; CDR2 reads SQIVND (reference sequence). DNA of the CDR3: TGTGCCAGTACTTCCCTTGGGGGGTTCATCATTCAGTACTTC. Its protein is CASTSLGGFIIQYF.

This clone was observed once. V gene TRBV19 combines with J gene TRBJ2-7; D might be TRBD2 (6 bases). Germline values: CDR1 LNHDA, CDR2 SQIVND (reference sequence). V was cut by 4 bases and J by 3 bases, with 16 bases left in between. CDR3 length equals 15 residues. The CDR3 DNA is TGTGCCAGTAGTACCCCAGGCAGGCGGGGCTACGAGCAGTACTTC. Translation gives CASSTPGRRGYEQYF.

In its sample, this clone was seen once. This chain uses TRBV7-2 with TRBJ2-7; no clear D. Deletions cut 5 bases from V and 10 bases from J, with 15 bases between. The CDR3 extends over 12 amino acids. Germline-derived CDR1 and CDR2 are SGHTA and FQGNSA. CDR3 protein: CASSPLGLEQYF. For the CDR3, the DNA is TGTGCCAGCAGCCCCCTGGGCCTCGAACAGTACTTC.

The CDR3 spells CASSQGRGPLTEAFF. CDR3 sequence (DNA): TGCGCCAGCAGTCAAGGCCGTGGGCCCCTAACTGAAGCTTTCTTT. The genes are TRBV23-1 and TRBJ1-1; D gene unclear. TRBV23-1 has ORF status, its function being uncertain. The ends were cut back, 2 bases at V and 5 bases at J, with 15 bases in the middle. The CDR3 runs to 15 residues.

The chain is built from TRBV28 and TRBJ2-7; TRBD1 agrees at 9 bases. Per germline, CDR1 MDHEN and CDR2 SYDVKM. The V segment lost 6 bases and the J segment 2 bases; nucleotides outside the gene matches: 14. This CDR3 spans 17 amino acids. This CDR3 is CASRHPSGTGNPYEQYF. As DNA, the CDR3 is TGTGCCAGCAGGCATCCATCCGGGACAGGGAATCCCTACGAGCAGTACTTC.

V and J are TRBV6-5 and TRBJ2-1; D tentatively reads TRBD1 or TRBD2 (5 bases each). The CDR3 is made up of 15 amino acids. Trimming left V 0 bases short and J 8 bases short, with 14 bases between. Per germline, CDR1 MNHEY and CDR2 SVGAGI. The CDR3 sequence: CASSYSTDFRDEQFF. The CDR3 DNA follows: TGTGCCAGCAGTTACTCGACGGACTTCAGGGATGAGCAGTTCTTC.

The chain uses TRBV7-9 and TRBJ2-5; 10 positions agree with TRBD1. The V segment lost 5 bases and the J segment 5 bases; nucleotides outside the gene matches: 8. Germline lookup yields CDR1 SEHNR and CDR2 FQNEAQ (reference sequence). CDR3 length: 15 amino acids. In DNA form, the CDR3 reads TGTGCCAGCAGCCTCCGACAGGGGGCGTGGGAGACCCAGTACTTC. Translating it yields CASSLRQGAWETQYF.

The rearrangement joins TRBV6-7 to TRBJ1-2, with 7 bases matching TRBD1. TRBV6-7 is annotated as an ORF whose role is uncertain. This CDR3 region has 14 residues. After removal of 6 bases from V and 4 bases from J, the junction contained 8 bases not matched to a gene. DNA for the CDR3: TGTGCCAGCAGCCCAACCGACAGGGCCTATGGCTACACCTTC. Translated, it gives CASSPTDRAYGYTF.

The J gene is TRBJ2-7, the V gene TRBV19; D is undetermined. V was trimmed by 5 bases and J by 1 base, leaving 9 bases between them. The germline V gene has CDR1 LNHDA and CDR2 SQIVND (reference sequence). CDR3 length equals 13 residues. The CDR3 DNA reads as TGTGCCAGTAGTTTGGACGGGTCCTACGAGCAGTACTTC. Residues: CASSLDGSYEQYF.

In this sample, this clone turned up once. The chain combines TRBV4-3 with TRBJ1-4, with 10 bases aligning to TRBD1. Germline V gene lookup returns CDR1 LGHNA and CDR2 YSLEER. V lost 4 bases, J lost 0 bases, and 5 bases stayed unmatched. The CDR3 consists of 17 residues. CDR3 sequence reads: CASSLSGTGATNEKLFF. The CDR3 region has the DNA TGCGCCAGCAGCCTCAGTGGGACAGGGGCAACTAATGAAAAACTGTTTTTT.

The V call is TRBV6-6, the J call TRBJ2-1; D may correspond to TRBD1 or TRBD2 (5 bases each). The CDR3 is 13 residues long. Looked up from germline, CDR1 is MNHNY and CDR2 is SVGAGI (reference sequence). V was clipped by 5 bases and J by 4 bases, with 9 bases between them. The CDR3 loop reads CASSEGRYNEQFF. CDR3 bases: TGTGCCAGCAGTGAGGGGCGTTACAATGAGCAGTTCTTC.

This clone was observed a few times. This sequence joins TRBV7-2 and TRBJ1-3; the match to TRBD1 covers 9 bases. The CDR3 is 15 residues long. Germline trimming cut 4 bases from V and 4 bases from J; bases unmatched to any gene: 5. Germline V gives CDR1 SGHTA, CDR2 FQGNSA. The CDR3 sequence is CASSSWTGAGNTIYF. The CDR3 nucleotides are TGTGCCAGCAGCTCCTGGACAGGGGCAGGAAACACCATATATTTT.

This chain uses TRBV9 with TRBJ1-1; the D is unclear. Germline-derived CDR1 and CDR2 are SGDLS and YYNGEE. The CDR3 is 17 amino acids. Trimming shortened V by 0 bases and J by 0 bases, and 15 bases separated the two germline ends. The CDR3 nucleotides are TGTGCCAGCAGCGTAGCTCCTAAAGGGCCGATGAACACTGAAGCTTTCTTT. This encodes CASSVAPKGPMNTEAFF.

The rearrangement joins TRBV4-2 to TRBJ2-7, with TRBD2 matching over 9 bases. The trim removed 0 bases at V and 4 bases at J, leaving 7 bases unmatched. This CDR3 has 16 amino acids. Per germline, CDR1 LGHNA and CDR2 YNFKEQ. The CDR3 bases are TGTGCCAGCAGCCAAGATGGGGGGACTAGCTTTTACGAGCAGTACTTC. This codes for CASSQDGGTSFYEQYF.

The CDR3 is CASSLVRLAGETQYF. The CDR3 DNA sequence: TGTGCCAGCAGCTTGGTACGCCTAGCCGGGGAGACCCAGTACTTC. V is TRBV5-6 and J is TRBJ2-5, with a weak D call TRBD2 (5 bases). The CDR3 is 15 residues long. CDR1 is SGHDT and CDR2 is YYEEEE in the germline V gene. Trimming cost V 0 bases and J 5 bases, with 14 bases left between them.

This sequence joins TRBV5-4 and TRBJ1-1; D is perhaps TRBD1 (6 bases). The CDR3 sequence is 14 residues long. Germline V CDR1 and CDR2: SGHNT, YYREEE (reference sequence). Trimming left V 4 bases short and J 6 bases short, with 16 bases between. CDR3 in DNA: TGTGCCAGCAGCCTTCGACAGGTTAACGCTGAAGCTTTCTTT. It encodes CASSLRQVNAEAFF.

This chain links TRBV10-1 with TRBJ2-6; no reliable D call. Germline CDR1 and CDR2: WNHNN and SYGVQD (reference sequence). V was shortened by 4 bases and J by 5 bases, with 24 bases between the two germline ends. The CDR3 runs 19 residues. DNA for the CDR3: TGCGCCAGCAGTGCACCCTACGTTTGTAAATCTGGGAGGGCCAACGTCCTGACTTTC. As protein: CASSAPYVCKSGRANVLTF.